A single sample is the source of the 29 T cell receptor beta chains below, sequenced in a study of T cell repertoires in cytomegalovirus infection. The antigens of these receptors remain unknown. One entry per CDR3 protein, called by TCRdb with MiXCR from the reads. The sample holds approximately 500,000 distinct CDR3 sequences, around 35% seen once. Specimen: cultured PBMCs, collected from culture after CMV antigen stimulation. The receptors were gathered from a human donor in good health (CMV status not recorded). Some clones in this sample may be carry-over from other donors' samples.

A few counts support this clonotype. The chain joins TRBV7-9 to TRBJ2-5; TRBD2 matches at 16 bases. The CDR3 is made up of 17 amino acids. Germline CDR1 reads SEHNR; CDR2 reads FQNEAQ (reference sequence). With 5 bases clipped from V and 5 bases from J, the junction kept 8 bases outside the gene matches. The CDR3 loop is CASSTGTSGRALETQYF. The CDR3 region has the DNA TGTGCCAGCAGCACCGGGACTAGCGGGAGGGCGTTGGAGACCCAGTACTTC.

Comments on this clonotype: This may arise from a read error, as a much more abundant clone is one base away. CDR3: CASSRLGVGNQPQHF. CDR3 nucleotide sequence: TGTGCCAGCAGCCGGTTGGGGGTAGGAAATCAGCCCCAGCATTTT. This sequence joins TRBV7-2 and TRBJ1-5; tentatively, D is TRBD1 (5 bases). Trimming took 5 bases from V and 4 from J, leaving 15 bases between them. The CDR3 consists of 15 residues. Germline CDR1 is SGHTA and CDR2 is FQGNSA. The full variable domain, its missing parts supplied by reference TRBV7-2 and TRBJ1-5, is GAGVSQSPSNKVTEKGKDVELRCDPISGHTALYWYRQSLGQGLEFLIYFQGNSAPDKSGLPSDRFSAERTGGSVSTLTIQRTQQEDSAVYLCASSRLGVGNQPQHFGDGTRLSIL.

The rearrangement uses TRBV6-5 and TRBJ2-7, with 8 bases matching TRBD1. There are 15 residues in the CDR3. The J segment lost 4 bases and the V segment lost 0 bases, leaving 5 bases of the junction unmatched. Germline-derived CDR1 and CDR2 are MNHEY and SVGAGI. CDR3 region: CASSYSKTGVYEQYF. CDR3 DNA sequence: TGTGCCAGCAGTTACTCTAAGACAGGGGTGTACGAGCAGTACTTC.

V is TRBV7-2 and J is TRBJ1-2, with 8 bases that match TRBD1. Germline V gives CDR1 SGHTA, CDR2 FQGNSA. V trimming: 1 base; J trimming: 7 bases; junction bases outside the gene matches: 8. This CDR3 region has 15 residues. The CDR3 coding sequence is TGTGCCAGCAGCTTAGGGGGACAGGCGTTAATTGGCTACACCTTC. Its translation: CASSLGGQALIGYTF.

This clonotype was seen only a few times. CDR3 region: CASSLGLAASSYNEQFF. The CDR3, as DNA: TGTGCCAGCAGTTTAGGGCTAGCGGCAAGCTCCTACAATGAGCAGTTCTTC. This sequence joins TRBV12-3 or TRBV12-4 and TRBJ2-1, with 7 nucleotides matching TRBD2. This CDR3 has 17 amino acids. V shed 1 base, J shed 0 bases, and the junction held 6 bases outside the gene matches.

A few counts support this clonotype. This sequence joins TRBV7-9 and TRBJ2-7; 12 nucleotides match TRBD1. Germline-derived CDR1 and CDR2 are SEHNR and FQNEAQ (reference sequence). The CDR3 has 14 residues. The V gene end was trimmed by 4 bases and the J gene end by 5 bases; junction bases not matched to a gene: 3. CDR3 sequence: CASSSGTGGNEQYV. In DNA form, the CDR3 reads TGTGCCAGCAGCTCAGGGACAGGGGGCAACGAGCAGTACGTC.

The chain combines TRBV5-1 with TRBJ2-7, with TRBD2 matching 14 bases. CDR1 SGHRS and CDR2 YFSETQ come from the germline V gene. After removal of 4 bases from V and 4 bases from J, the junction contained 7 bases not matched to a gene. The CDR3 runs to 16 residues. In DNA, the CDR3 is TGCGCCAGCAGCACCGAAGGGACTAGCGGGAGTTACGAGCAGTACTTC. Its protein product is CASSTEGTSGSYEQYF.

This clonotype was recorded at least ten times. The rearrangement uses TRBV7-2 and TRBJ1-1; a weak D match, TRBD1 (5 bases). The germline CDR1 and CDR2 sequences are SGHTA and FQGNSA. The CDR3 consists of 13 residues. V lost 4 bases and J 4 bases, leaving 10 bases between the germline ends. The CDR3 here is CASSSQRGTEAFF. In DNA, the CDR3 is TGTGCCAGCAGCTCCCAGAGGGGCACTGAAGCTTTCTTT.

J is TRBJ2-1 and V is TRBV20-1; a possible D gene is TRBD1 (6 bases). From germline, CDR1 is DFQATT and CDR2 SNEGSKA (reference sequence). The CDR3 has 13 residues. Trimming took 2 bases from V and 9 from J, leaving 14 bases between them. For the CDR3, the DNA is TGCAGTGCTAGAAATACCCGCAGGGGTGAGCAGTTCTTC. As protein: CSARNTRRGEQFF.

The chain recombines TRBV28 with TRBJ2-3; D possibly corresponds to TRBD2 (6 bases). The CDR3 contains 14 residues. V lost 3 bases and J lost 4, with 11 bases in between. Germline V gene sequence: CDR1 MDHEN, CDR2 SYDVKM. The CDR3 here is CASSFGGNSDTQYF. CDR3 coding DNA: TGTGCCAGCAGTTTTGGGGGGAATTCAGATACGCAGTATTTT.

The table lists this clonotype with many counts. V is TRBV4-1 and J is TRBJ1-2; D remains unclear. Trimming left V 3 bases short and J 0 bases short, with 26 bases between. Germline CDR1 reads MGHRA; CDR2 reads YSYEKL. The CDR3 consists of 20 residues. CDR3 sequence (DNA): TGCGCCAGCAGCCACCTCCTTAAGGCAGGAGGGCCCGCTGCTAACTATGGCTACACCTTC. This encodes CASSHLLKAGGPAANYGYTF.

The rearrangement joins TRBV12-3 or TRBV12-4 to TRBJ2-2, with 11 bases fitting TRBD2. This CDR3 contains 18 residues. Losses at the gene ends were 3 bases for V and 2 bases for J; bases not matched to a gene: 8. The CDR3 loop reads CASSFFSSGGINTGELFF. DNA of the CDR3: TGTGCCAGCAGTTTTTTCTCTAGCGGGGGGATAAACACCGGGGAGCTGTTTTTT.

This clonotype has just a few counts. The V gene is TRBV12-3 or TRBV12-4, the J gene TRBJ2-5; maybe TRBD1 (5 bases). The CDR3 sequence is 12 residues long. V dropped 6 bases and J dropped 9 bases, with 14 bases sitting between them. Here the CDR3 DNA reads TGTGCCAGCAGACGGACACAGGTGGCCCAGTACTTC. Amino acids: CASRRTQVAQYF.

This clonotype was detected only once. This CDR3 reads CASSPGVSDPLHF. The CDR3 DNA sequence: TGTGCCAGCAGTCCCGGGGTCTCCGACCCCCTCCACTTT. The rearrangement uses TRBV27 and TRBJ1-6; D is undetermined. Trimming took 5 bases from V and 13 from J, leaving 15 bases between them. The CDR3 spans 13 residues. The germline CDR1 and CDR2 sequences are MNHEY and SMNVEV (reference sequence).

This clonotype was observed a few times. The J gene is TRBJ1-1, the V gene TRBV10-3, with a possible D match to TRBD1 (5 bases). Looked up from germline, CDR1 is ENHRY and CDR2 is SYGVKD. This CDR3 is 13 amino acids long. V was clipped by 7 bases and J by 0 bases, with 9 bases between them. The CDR3 reads CAIKDSLNTEAFF. The CDR3 DNA reads TGTGCCATCAAAGACAGTTTGAACACTGAAGCTTTCTTT.

This clonotype was found a few times. This sequence joins TRBV6-1 and TRBJ2-7; no clear D gene. Germline loops: CDR1 MNHNS, CDR2 SASEGT. Trimming took off 7 bases at V and 2 bases at J, with 12 bases between the two ends. This CDR3 has 13 residues. The CDR3 DNA reads as TGTGCCAGCAAGACGGCGGATACCTACGAGCAGTACTTC. Amino acids: CASKTADTYEQYF.

This clonotype was seen more than once but under ten times. The CDR3 DNA reads as TGTGCCAGCAGCTTAGATTGGATGGCAAGCTCTGGAAACACCATATATTTT. Amino acid sequence: CASSLDWMASSGNTIYF. This chain connects TRBV11-2 to TRBJ1-3; D call uncertain. V lost 0 bases and J lost 0, with 12 bases in between. CDR1 and CDR2 (germline): SGHAT, FQNNGV. This CDR3 region has 17 residues.

The rearrangement links TRBV7-8 to TRBJ2-5, with D perhaps TRBD2 (6 bases). CDR1 is SGHVS and CDR2 is FQNEAQ in the germline V gene. The CDR3 has 15 residues. V lost 1 base and J 0 bases, leaving 9 bases between the germline ends. In DNA, the CDR3 is TGTGCCAGCAGCTTAGACCTAGCGTACCAAGAGACCCAGTACTTC. This codes for CASSLDLAYQETQYF.

This clonotype was seen only a few times. The chain uses TRBV10-3 and TRBJ2-7; 7 bases agree with TRBD1. This CDR3 has 14 residues. The V gene's germline CDR1 is ENHRY and CDR2 SYGVKD. The V and J ends lost 6 bases and 0 bases, in that order; junction bases with no gene match: 5. CDR3 loop: CAIRTTGSSYEQYF. CDR3 sequence (DNA): TGTGCCATCAGGACGACAGGGAGCTCCTACGAGCAGTACTTC.

The genes are TRBV4-2 and TRBJ2-3; D is perhaps TRBD2 (5 bases). The CDR3 is made up of 17 amino acids. Looked up from germline, CDR1 is LGHNA and CDR2 is YNFKEQ. Trimming cost V 1 base and J 6 bases, with 20 bases left between them. The CDR3 nucleotides are TGTGCCAGCAGCCAAGGAGAAGGAGACCATTGGAGGGATACGCAGTATTTT. This translates into CASSQGEGDHWRDTQYF.

The rearrangement joins TRBV12-3 or TRBV12-4 to TRBJ1-4, with D maybe TRBD1 (5 bases). The CDR3 has 13 residues. V dropped 8 bases and J dropped 7 bases, with 14 bases sitting between them. CDR3 sequence: CASRGGLREKLFF. CDR3 sequence (DNA): TGTGCCAGCCGGGGGGGACTACGTGAAAAACTGTTTTTT.

This clonotype was counted many times. V is TRBV7-8 and J is TRBJ1-5; no firm D call. The CDR3 length is 14 residues. The germline gives CDR1 SGHVS, CDR2 FQNEAQ. Between the trimmed V and J ends, which lost 3 bases and 1 base, there was a span of 7 bases. The CDR3 coding sequence is TGTGCCAGCAGCTTTAGCGGGAGCAATCAGCCCCAGCATTTT. Protein: CASSFSGSNQPQHF.

V is TRBV29-1 and J is TRBJ1-1; the D gene is possibly TRBD1 (6 bases). Looked up from germline, CDR1 is SQVTM and CDR2 is ANQGSEA. Trimming stripped 7 bases from V and 1 base from J, with 19 bases between. The CDR3 runs 15 residues. The CDR3 region is CSAEGGLSANTEAFF. CDR3 DNA: TGCAGCGCCGAGGGGGGGTTGAGCGCGAACACTGAAGCTTTCTTT.

This chain links TRBV7-2 with TRBJ2-5; D is undetermined. Germline CDR1 reads SGHTA; CDR2 reads FQGNSA. The V end lost 1 base, the J end lost 0 bases, and 3 bases lay between the germline ends. The CDR3 totals 13 residues. The CDR3: CASSLEYQETQYF. The DNA of the CDR3 is TGTGCCAGCAGCTTAGAGTACCAAGAGACCCAGTACTTC.

The chain has TRBV5-5 and TRBJ2-3, with D unresolved. The germline CDR1 and CDR2 sequences are SGHKS and YYEKEE (reference sequence). The CDR3 extends over 14 amino acids. V lost 0 bases and J lost 2, with 7 bases in between. The CDR3 DNA follows: TGTGCCAGCAGCTTGGTCCAGGTCACAGATACGCAGTATTTT. Protein sequence: CASSLVQVTDTQYF.

V usage is TRBV6-5 and J usage is TRBJ2-1, with no clear D. Germline V CDR1 and CDR2: MNHEY, SVGAGI. Deletions cut 6 bases from V and 7 bases from J, with 7 bases between. The CDR3 has 11 amino acids. The CDR3 region has the DNA TGTGCCAGCAGAGGCGTGAATGAGCAGTTCTTC. It specifies CASRGVNEQFF.

V is TRBV19 and J is TRBJ1-5; D is perhaps TRBD1 (5 bases). CDR3 length equals 14 residues. Trimming pared 10 bases from V and 0 bases from J, leaving 13 bases between. CDR1 LNHDA and CDR2 SQIVND come from the germline V gene (reference sequence). The CDR3 loop is CATRGTLSNQPQHF. CDR3 coding DNA: TGTGCCACTCGCGGGACTCTTAGCAATCAGCCCCAGCATTTT. The full variable domain, rest sourced from reference TRBV19 and TRBJ1-5, is DGGITQSPKYLFRKEGQNVTLSCEQNLNHDAMYWYRQDPGQGLRLIYYSQIVNDFQKGDIAEGYSVSREKKESFPLTVTSAQKNPTAFYLCATRGTLSNQPQHFGDGTRLSIL.

This clonotype was detected many times. The chain has TRBV7-2 and TRBJ2-3, with a weak D call TRBD2 (6 bases). Between the trimmed V and J ends, which lost 7 bases and 3 bases, there was a span of 14 bases. CDR1 is SGHTA, CDR2 FQGNSA, per germline. This CDR3 spans 14 amino acids. The CDR3 here is CASTGEIPTDTQYF. The CDR3 DNA follows: TGTGCCAGCACGGGGGAGATCCCTACAGATACGCAGTATTTT.

V gene TRBV18 combines with J gene TRBJ2-5; D is perhaps TRBD2 (6 bases). Trimming removed 4 bases from V and 2 bases from J, with 11 bases in between. CDR1 KGHSH and CDR2 LQKENI come from the germline V gene. The CDR3 consists of 14 residues. The DNA of the CDR3 is TGTGCCAGCTCACTTCGGGAGCAGCAAGAGACCCAGTACTTC. Translated, it gives CASSLREQQETQYF.